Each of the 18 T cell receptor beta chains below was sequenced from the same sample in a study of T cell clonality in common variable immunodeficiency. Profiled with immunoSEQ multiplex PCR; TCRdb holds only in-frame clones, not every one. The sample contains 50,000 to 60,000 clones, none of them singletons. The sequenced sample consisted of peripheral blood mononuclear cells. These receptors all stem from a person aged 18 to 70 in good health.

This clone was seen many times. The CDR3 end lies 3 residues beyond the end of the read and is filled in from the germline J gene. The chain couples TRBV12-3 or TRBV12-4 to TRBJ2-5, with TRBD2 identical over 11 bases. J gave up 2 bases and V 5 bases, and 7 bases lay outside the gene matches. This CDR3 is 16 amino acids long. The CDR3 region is CASSRGTSGVQETQYF. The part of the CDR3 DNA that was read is TGTGCCAGCAGTCGCGGGACTAGCGGAGTACAAGAGACC.

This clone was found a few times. The CDR3 bases that were read are TGTGCCAGCAGTAACAGGGGTGGAAACACTGAA. This translates into CASSNRGGNTE. The CDR3 in full is CASSNRGGNTEAFF. The gene calls are TRBV2 and TRBJ1-1, with TRBD1 identical over 7 bases. The observed sequence ends 3 residues before the CDR3 terminus, with the missing tail filled in from the germline J gene. With V trimmed by 5 bases and J by 2 bases, 5 bases remained unmatched. CDR1 and CDR2 from the germline V gene are SNHLY and FYNNEI. The CDR3 has 14 amino acids.

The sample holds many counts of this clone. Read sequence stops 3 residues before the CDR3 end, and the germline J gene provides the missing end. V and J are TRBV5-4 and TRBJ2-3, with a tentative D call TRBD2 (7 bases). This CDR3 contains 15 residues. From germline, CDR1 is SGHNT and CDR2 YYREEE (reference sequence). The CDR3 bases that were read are TGTGCCAGCAGCTTTAGTACAGGGAGGGAAGAGACG. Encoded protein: CASSFSTGREET. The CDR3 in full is CASSFSTGREETQYF. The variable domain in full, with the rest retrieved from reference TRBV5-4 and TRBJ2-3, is ETGVTQSPTHLIKTRGQQVTLRCSSQSGHNTVSWYQQALGQGPQFIFQYYREEENGRGNFPPRFSGLQFPNYSSELNVNALELDDSALYLCASSFSTGREETQYFGPGTRLTVL.

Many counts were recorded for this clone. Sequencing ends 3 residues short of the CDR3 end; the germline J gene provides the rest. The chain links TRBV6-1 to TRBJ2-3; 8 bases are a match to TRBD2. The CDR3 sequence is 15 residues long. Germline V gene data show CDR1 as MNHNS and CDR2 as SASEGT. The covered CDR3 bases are TGTGCCAGCAGTGAAGTCGGGACTAGTGAAGAGACG. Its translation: CASSEVGTSEET. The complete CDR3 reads CASSEVGTSEETQYF.

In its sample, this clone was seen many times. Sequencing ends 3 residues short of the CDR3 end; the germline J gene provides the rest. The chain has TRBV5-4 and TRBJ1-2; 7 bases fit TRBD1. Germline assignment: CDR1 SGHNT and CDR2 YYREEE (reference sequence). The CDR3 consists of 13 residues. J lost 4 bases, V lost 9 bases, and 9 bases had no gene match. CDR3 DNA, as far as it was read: TGTGCCACCAATCCTGACAGGGCCTATGGC. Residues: CATNPDRAYG. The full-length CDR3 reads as CATNPDRAYGYTF.

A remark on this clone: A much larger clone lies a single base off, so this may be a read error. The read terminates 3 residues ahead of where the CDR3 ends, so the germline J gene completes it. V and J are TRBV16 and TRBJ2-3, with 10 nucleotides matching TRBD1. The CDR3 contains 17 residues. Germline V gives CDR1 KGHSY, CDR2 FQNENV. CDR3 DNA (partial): TGTGCCAGCAGCCAACGGACAGGGGGTTTAGACTATCAGCCG. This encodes CASSQRTGGLDYQP. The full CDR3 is CASSQRTGGLDYQPQYF.

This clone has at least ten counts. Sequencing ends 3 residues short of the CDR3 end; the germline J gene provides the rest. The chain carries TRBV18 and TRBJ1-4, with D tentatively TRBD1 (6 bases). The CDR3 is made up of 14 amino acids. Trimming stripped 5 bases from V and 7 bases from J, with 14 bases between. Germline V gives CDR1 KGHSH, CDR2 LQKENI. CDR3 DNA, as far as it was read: TGTGCCAGCTCAGAGGGGACAAGGGCTGAAAAA. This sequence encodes CASSEGTRAEK. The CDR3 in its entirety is CASSEGTRAEKLFF.

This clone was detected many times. The DNA read from the CDR3 is TGTGCCAGCTGGCGGGGGATCAATCAGCCC. Translated, it gives CASWRGINQP. In full, the CDR3 is CASWRGINQPQHF. The J gene is TRBJ1-5, the V gene TRBV28, with a possible D match to TRBD1 (5 bases). The read stops 3 residues short of the end of the CDR3; the missing end is completed from the germline J gene. Trimming pared 8 bases from V and 3 bases from J, leaving 11 bases between. The CDR3 sequence is 13 residues long. Germline loops: CDR1 MDHEN, CDR2 SYDVKM.

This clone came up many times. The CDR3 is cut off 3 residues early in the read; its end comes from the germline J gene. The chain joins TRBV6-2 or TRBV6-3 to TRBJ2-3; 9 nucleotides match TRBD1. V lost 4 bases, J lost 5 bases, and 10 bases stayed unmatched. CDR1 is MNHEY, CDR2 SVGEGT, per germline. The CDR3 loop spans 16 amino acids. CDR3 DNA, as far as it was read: TGTGCCAGCAGTTCTCACAGGGGGCAGGTTGTAGATACG. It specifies CASSSHRGQVVDT. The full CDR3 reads CASSSHRGQVVDTQYF.

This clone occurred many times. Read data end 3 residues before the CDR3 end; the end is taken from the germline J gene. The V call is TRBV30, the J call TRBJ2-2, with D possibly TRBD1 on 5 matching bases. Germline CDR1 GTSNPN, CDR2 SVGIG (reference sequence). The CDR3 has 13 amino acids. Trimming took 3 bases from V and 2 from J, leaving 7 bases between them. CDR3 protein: CAWSRDNTGELFF. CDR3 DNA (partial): TGTGCCTGGAGCAGGGATAACACCGGGGAG.

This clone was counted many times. The CDR3 is CASSDFGGYGYTF. The part of the CDR3 DNA that was read is TGTGCCAGCAGCGACTTCGGGGGGTATGGC. The chain has TRBV5-4 and TRBJ1-2; D is possibly TRBD1 (5 bases). The CDR3 end falls 3 residues outside the read, so it is completed with the germline J gene. Germline V CDR1 and CDR2: SGHNT, YYREEE (reference sequence). The CDR3 spans 13 residues. V gave up 4 bases and J gave up 5 bases, with 12 bases separating them.

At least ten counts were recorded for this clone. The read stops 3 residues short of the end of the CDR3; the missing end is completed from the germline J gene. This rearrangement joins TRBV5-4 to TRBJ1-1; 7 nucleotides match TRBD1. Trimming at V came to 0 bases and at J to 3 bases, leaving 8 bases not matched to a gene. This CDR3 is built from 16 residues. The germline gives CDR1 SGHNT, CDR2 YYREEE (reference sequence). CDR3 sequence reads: CASSLAFGQGDTEAFF. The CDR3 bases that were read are TGTGCCAGCAGCTTGGCCTTCGGCCAGGGGGACACTGAA.

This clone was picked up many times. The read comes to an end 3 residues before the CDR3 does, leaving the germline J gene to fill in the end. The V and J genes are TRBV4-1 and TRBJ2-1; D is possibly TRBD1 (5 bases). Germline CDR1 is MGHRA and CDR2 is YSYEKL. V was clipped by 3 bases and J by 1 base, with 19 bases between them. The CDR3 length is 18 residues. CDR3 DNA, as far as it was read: TGCGCCAGCAGCCATGCCCCTGGGGCTGCAGTATCCTACAATGAG. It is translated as CASSHAPGAAVSYNE. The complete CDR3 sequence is CASSHAPGAAVSYNEQFF.

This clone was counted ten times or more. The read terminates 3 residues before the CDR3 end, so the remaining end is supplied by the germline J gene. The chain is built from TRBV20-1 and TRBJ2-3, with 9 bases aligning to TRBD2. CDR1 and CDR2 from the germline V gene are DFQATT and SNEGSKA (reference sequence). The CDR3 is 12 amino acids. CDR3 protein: CSARQAGGTQYF. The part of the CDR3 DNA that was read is TGCAGTGCGAGACAAGCGGGGGGCACG.

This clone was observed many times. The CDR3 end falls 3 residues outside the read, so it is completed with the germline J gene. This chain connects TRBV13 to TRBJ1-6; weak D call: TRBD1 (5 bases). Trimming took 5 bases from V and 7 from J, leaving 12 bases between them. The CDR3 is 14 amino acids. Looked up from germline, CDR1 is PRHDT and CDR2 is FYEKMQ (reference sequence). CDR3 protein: CASSLTGVNSPLHF. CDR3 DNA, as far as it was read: TGTGCCAGCAGCCTGACGGGGGTAAATTCACCC.

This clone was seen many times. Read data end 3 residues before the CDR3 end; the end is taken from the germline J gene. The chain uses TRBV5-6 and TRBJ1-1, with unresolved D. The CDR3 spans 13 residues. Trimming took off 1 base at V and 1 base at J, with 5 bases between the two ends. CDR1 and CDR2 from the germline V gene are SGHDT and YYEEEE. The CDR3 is CASSLISNTEAFF. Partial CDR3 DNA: TGTGCCAGCAGCTTGATCTCGAACACTGAA.

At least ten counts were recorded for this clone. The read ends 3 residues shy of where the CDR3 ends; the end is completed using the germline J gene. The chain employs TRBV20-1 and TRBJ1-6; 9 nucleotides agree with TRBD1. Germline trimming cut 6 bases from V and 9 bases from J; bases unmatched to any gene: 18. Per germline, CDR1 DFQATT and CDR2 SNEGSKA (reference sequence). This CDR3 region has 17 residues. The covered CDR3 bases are TGCAGTGCCCCACTCGGTGGCGGGACAGGGCTTAGTTCACCC. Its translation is CSAPLGGGTGLSSP. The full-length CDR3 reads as CSAPLGGGTGLSSPLHF.

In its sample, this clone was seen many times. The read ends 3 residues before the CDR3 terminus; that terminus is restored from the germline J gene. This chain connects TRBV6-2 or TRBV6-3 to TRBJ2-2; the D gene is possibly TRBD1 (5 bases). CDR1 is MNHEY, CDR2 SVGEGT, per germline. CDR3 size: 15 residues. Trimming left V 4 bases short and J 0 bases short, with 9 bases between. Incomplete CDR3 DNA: TGTGCCAGCAGTTTGGGGCCGACGAACACCGGGGAG. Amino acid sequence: CASSLGPTNTGE. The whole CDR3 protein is CASSLGPTNTGELFF.